What follows is one TCR beta chain and its context. V was clipped by 2 bases and J by 4 bases, with 9 bases between them. The CDR3 has 13 residues. Germline V gene data show CDR1 as SGHKS and CDR2 as YYEKEE (reference sequence). Original processing notes: Nucleated cell number was recorded as an estimate derived from reference gene primer amplification. TCRdb's table, derived via immunoSEQ multiplex PCR, lists solely in-frame clones and lacks some. V and J calls and clone size come straight from that table; D and trimming were deduced from the DNA. The sample shows 60,000 or so clones, approximately 90% of them seen only once. The data belong to a study of blood T cell repertoires in COVID-19. Study-level information: COVID-19 samples collected from the United States, Italy and Spain covered acute and convalescent phases. PBMCs, B-cell-depleted T cells, or T cells provided the cDNA or gDNA that made up the material.

Sequencing used peripheral blood. This chain uses TRBV5-5 with TRBJ2-5, with D possibly matching TRBD2 (5 bases). The sequence came from a woman in her sixties or seventies with active COVID-19. The CDR3 DNA sequence: TGTGCCAGCAGCTTCCTAGCACCAGAGACCCAGTACTTC. The encoded protein is CASSFLAPETQYF.